The sequence of this T cell receptor (beta chain) was determined in a study of cytomegalovirus exposure and HLA in healthy donors. Primers: 60 Vbeta forward and 13 Jbeta reverse. The assay was immunoSEQ multiplex PCR, and TCRdb's table has in-frame clones only and misses some. The sample has fewer than 200,000 clones, around 79% seen once. Germline CDR1 ENHRY, CDR2 SYGVKD. This CDR3 comprises 18 residues. V lost 6 bases and J lost 2; bases outside the gene matches: 12. Sequencing was carried out using PBMCs. The TCR sequence derives from a man in his forties or fifties in good health and CMV-seronegative. The chain combines TRBV10-3 with TRBJ2-3, with TRBD2 matching 12 bases. The CDR3 loop reads CAIRPGTSGPSLTDTQYF. DNA of the CDR3: TGTGCCATCAGACCCGGGACTAGCGGGCCTTCCCTCACAGATACGCAGTATTTT.